The 32 T cell receptor beta chains below were found in one sample sequenced in a study of blood T cell repertoires in COVID-19 (dated by TCRdb to 2019 to 2021). Libraries came from the immunoSEQ multiplex PCR assay. Here the immuneACCESS table is served through TCRdb, limited to in-frame sequences with V and J called. Missing clones are a known gap in these copies; in checked studies unresolved V genes cover under half, and the rest lacks a known reason. Counted in this sample were about 240,000 clones; approximately 88% of them appeared once. The top ten constitute around 2.6% of the sample. The sample comprised PBMCs or T cells enriched from blood (not recorded which). The origin of the receptors is a woman aged 25-40 years with acute COVID-19.

CDR3 sequence: CASSRQIYNEQFF. The CDR3 nucleotides are TGTGCCAGCAGCCGACAGATCTACAATGAGCAGTTCTTC. The chain employs TRBV7-9 and TRBJ2-1; tentatively, D is TRBD1 (5 bases). V lost 5 bases, J lost 3 bases, and 8 bases lay in between. This CDR3 has 13 residues. Germline V CDR1 and CDR2: SEHNR, FQNEAQ (reference sequence).

This sequence joins TRBV11-3 and TRBJ2-2; D gene unclear. In germline, CDR1 is SGHNT, CDR2 YENEEA. Trimming took off 3 bases at V and 0 bases at J, with 5 bases between the two ends. The CDR3 is 14 amino acids. The CDR3 coding sequence is TGTGCCAGCAGCTTGAGTCCGAACACCGGGGAGCTGTTTTTT. Amino acid sequence: CASSLSPNTGELFF.

This sequence joins TRBV4-1 and TRBJ1-6, with D hard to call. Trimming cost V 0 bases and J 7 bases, with 25 bases left between them. Germline V gene sequence: CDR1 MGHRA, CDR2 YSYEKL. This CDR3 contains 20 residues. CDR3 bases: TGCGCCAGCAGCCAAGACGAGAGGGCCATAAAGGGCGGGGTGAATTCACCCCTCCACTTT. Encoded protein: CASSQDERAIKGGVNSPLHF.

V is TRBV29-1 and J is TRBJ2-2, with TRBD1 identical over 9 bases. The CDR3 contains 14 residues. V was pared by 7 bases and J by 3 bases, with 6 bases of the junction left unmatched. Germline V gene data show CDR1 as SQVTM and CDR2 as ANQGSEA. CDR3: CSGRQGDYTGELFF. The CDR3 nucleotides are TGCAGCGGACGACAGGGGGATTACACCGGGGAGCTGTTTTTT.

The gene calls are TRBV6-2 or TRBV6-3 and TRBJ2-1, with TRBD2 matching 7 bases. The germline V gene has CDR1 MNHEY and CDR2 SVGEGT. V lost 0 bases and J lost 7; bases outside the gene matches: 9. The CDR3 totals 16 residues. The CDR3 spells CASSYSLAGVRNEQFF. The DNA of the CDR3 is TGTGCCAGCAGTTACTCGTTGGCGGGGGTCAGGAATGAGCAGTTCTTC.

J is TRBJ1-6 and V is TRBV5-5, with a tentative D call TRBD1 (5 bases). The length of the CDR3 is 20 residues. The germline gives CDR1 SGHKS, CDR2 YYEKEE (reference sequence). The V and J ends lost 1 base and 9 bases respectively, with 29 bases between them. CDR3: CASSLSRGGSVLGLVSPLHF. CDR3 in DNA: TGTGCCAGCAGCTTGAGTAGGGGAGGATCGGTGCTAGGCCTGGTTTCACCCCTCCACTTT.

This chain links TRBV4-3 with TRBJ1-4, with D perhaps TRBD1 (6 bases). Germline CDR1 LGHNA, CDR2 YSLEER. V was trimmed by 0 bases and J by 4 bases, leaving 9 bases between them. The CDR3 is 15 residues long. As DNA, the CDR3 is TGCGCCAGCAGCCAAGACGGACAGATTAATGAAAAACTGTTTTTT. Amino acids: CASSQDGQINEKLFF.

The chain employs TRBV6-5 and TRBJ1-5; perhaps TRBD1 as D (6 bases). With 2 bases removed from V and 3 bases from J, the gap between germline ends came to 11 bases. Per the germline V gene, CDR1 is MNHEY and CDR2 is SVGAGI. This CDR3 spans 15 amino acids. The CDR3 loop is CASSYVQGPNQPQHF. As DNA, the CDR3 is TGTGCCAGCAGTTACGTACAGGGCCCCAATCAGCCCCAGCATTTT.

In this sample, this clone turned up a few times. The chain is built from TRBV11-2 and TRBJ2-5; 8 nucleotides agree with TRBD2. Trimming cost V 5 bases and J 0 bases; bases outside gene matches: 5. The germline V gene encodes CDR1 SGHAT and CDR2 FQNNGV. CDR3 length: 15 residues. CDR3 in amino acids: CASSPGGGYQETQYF. DNA for the CDR3: TGTGCCAGCAGCCCGGGGGGGGGATACCAAGAGACCCAGTACTTC. Variable domain in full (rest from reference TRBV11-2 and TRBJ2-5): EAGVAQSPRYKIIEKRQSVAFWCNPISGHATLYWYQQILGQGPKLLIQFQNNGVVDDSQLPKDRFSAERLKGVDSTLKIQPAKLEDSAVYLCASSPGGGYQETQYFGPGTRLLVL.

The chain combines TRBV18 with TRBJ1-3; a possible D gene is TRBD1 (5 bases). Between the trimmed V and J ends, which lost 3 bases and 0 bases, there was a span of 12 bases. Per germline, CDR1 KGHSH and CDR2 LQKENI. CDR3 length: 16 residues. CDR3 amino acids: CASSPQKGASGNTIYF. The CDR3 DNA is TGTGCCAGCTCACCGCAAAAAGGGGCCTCTGGAAACACCATATATTTT.

The CDR3 nucleotides read TGCAGTGCCCCTAGCGGGGGGTGGGAGTACTTC. Translation: CSAPSGGWEYF. The V call is TRBV20-1, the J call TRBJ2-7; 11 bases are shared with TRBD2. V was pared by 6 bases and J by 11 bases, with 6 bases of the junction left unmatched. CDR3 length equals 11 residues. CDR1 and CDR2 (germline): DFQATT, SNEGSKA (reference sequence).

This sequence joins TRBV2 and TRBJ2-2, with 8 bases aligning to TRBD1. Germline V gene lookup returns CDR1 SNHLY and CDR2 FYNNEI. The CDR3 consists of 15 residues. J lost 3 bases, V lost 6 bases, and 6 bases had no gene match. CDR3 coding DNA: TGTGCCAGCAGATCGGACAGGGTGTACACCGGGGAGCTGTTTTTT. This translates into CASRSDRVYTGELFF.

The gene calls are TRBV11-1 and TRBJ1-1; D unclear. The germline gives CDR1 SGHAT, CDR2 FQDESV (reference sequence). This CDR3 spans 13 amino acids. Between the trimmed V and J ends, which lost 8 bases and 1 base, there was a span of 11 bases. The CDR3 is CASGRRKNTEAFF. The DNA for the CDR3 is TGTGCCAGCGGCAGGCGAAAGAACACTGAAGCTTTCTTT.

DNA for the CDR3: TGCAGTGCTGGGGGGTCCTACGAGCAGTACTTC. This encodes CSAGGSYEQYF. The chain couples TRBV20-1 to TRBJ2-7, with TRBD2 as a possible D gene (6 bases). V was clipped by 5 bases and J by 1 base, with 6 bases between them. CDR1 and CDR2 (germline): DFQATT, SNEGSKA (reference sequence). CDR3 length: 11 amino acids.

V gene TRBV6-6 combines with J gene TRBJ1-2; TRBD1 matches 7 bases. CDR1 is MNHNY, CDR2 SVGAGI, per germline (reference sequence). V shed 6 bases, J shed 0 bases, and the junction held 7 bases outside the gene matches. The CDR3 is 15 residues long. DNA for the CDR3: TGTGCCAGCAGATCCAGACAGGGACCTAACTATGGCTACACCTTC. It yields the protein CASRSRQGPNYGYTF.

V usage is TRBV7-9 and J usage is TRBJ2-1; 12 nucleotides align to TRBD2. The CDR3 loop spans 15 amino acids. Germline V gene sequence: CDR1 SEHNR, CDR2 FQNEAQ (reference sequence). V lost 5 bases to trimming and J lost 6 bases; unmatched junction nucleotides: 5. CDR3 bases: TGTGCCAGCAGCCCTGCTAGCGGGGGGGCCAATGAGCAGTTCTTC. This translates into CASSPASGGANEQFF.

V is TRBV7-6 and J is TRBJ1-1; D may be TRBD1 (6 bases). The CDR3 spans 15 residues. Germline CDR1 reads SGHVS; CDR2 reads FNYEAQ. V lost 5 bases and J 1 base, leaving 14 bases between the germline ends. DNA of the CDR3: TGTGCCAGCAGCCAAATACAGGGTGGGAACACTGAAGCTTTCTTT. It specifies CASSQIQGGNTEAFF.

This chain links TRBV12-5 with TRBJ2-1, with 7 positions matching TRBD2. This CDR3 contains 14 residues. With 6 bases clipped from V and 8 bases from J, the junction kept 10 bases outside the gene matches. CDR1 is LGHNT and CDR2 is FRNRAP in the germline V gene. CDR3 bases: TGTGCTAGTGGAATGGGGGGGACCGGGGATGAGCAGTTCTTC. It is translated as CASGMGGTGDEQFF.

The chain couples TRBV9 to TRBJ1-2; no reliable D call. The germline V gene has CDR1 SGDLS and CDR2 YYNGEE. The CDR3 has 13 amino acids. Trimming pared 1 base from V and 1 base from J, leaving 5 bases between. CDR3 sequence (DNA): TGTGCCAGCAGCGTACAGGATAACTATGGCTACACCTTC. Translated, it gives CASSVQDNYGYTF.

The gene calls are TRBV5-6 and TRBJ1-3; 9 nucleotides agree with TRBD1. The CDR3 sequence is 16 residues long. The J segment lost 2 bases and the V segment lost 4 bases, leaving 7 bases of the junction unmatched. Germline CDR1 and CDR2: SGHDT and YYEEEE. In DNA form, the CDR3 reads TGTGCCAGCAGCGCCCCTACAGGGGGCACTGGAAACACCATATATTTT. The encoded protein is CASSAPTGGTGNTIYF. Drawing the rest from reference TRBV5-6 and TRBJ1-3, the complete variable domain is DAGVTQSPTHLIKTRGQQVTLRCSPKSGHDTVSWYQQALGQGPQFIFQYYEEEERQRGNFPDRFSGHQFPNYSSELNVNALLLGDSALYLCASSAPTGGTGNTIYFGEGSWLTVV.

The chain uses TRBV5-1 and TRBJ2-2; D is unclear. Trimming took 0 bases from V and 1 from J, leaving 4 bases between them. CDR3 length equals 14 residues. Looked up from germline, CDR1 is SGHRS and CDR2 is YFSETQ. CDR3 nucleotides: TGCGCCAGCAGCTTGGGGCAGAACACCGGGGAGCTGTTTTTT. Its protein product is CASSLGQNTGELFF. Combining the CDR3 with reference TRBV5-1 and TRBJ2-2 gives the whole variable domain KAGVTQTPRYLIKTRGQQVTLSCSPISGHRSVSWYQQTPGQGLQFLFEYFSETQRNKGNFPGRFSGRQFSNSRSEMNVSTLELGDSALYLCASSLGQNTGELFFGEGSRLTVL.

This sequence joins TRBV21-1 and TRBJ2-7; the D segment call TRBD1 is taken from the table without a DNA check. TRBV21-1 is a known pseudogene. CDR3 length equals 16 residues. CDR3 region: CASRVTNYQADREQYF. CDR3 DNA: TGTGCCAGCAGGGTTACAAACTACCAGGCGGACAGGGAACAGTACTTC.

Only a few counts were recorded for this clone. This sequence joins TRBV6-6 and TRBJ2-7; 8 nucleotides align to TRBD1. This CDR3 region has 17 residues. The germline V gene has CDR1 MNHNY and CDR2 SVGAGI (reference sequence). The trim removed 5 bases at V and 4 bases at J, leaving 16 bases unmatched. The CDR3 DNA is TGTGCCAGCAGTCCCTCGTCGAGAAGGGACAGGATGTACGAGCAGTACTTC. Translation: CASSPSSRRDRMYEQYF.

This chain joins TRBV6-2 or TRBV6-3 and TRBJ1-1; the D gene is possibly TRBD1 (5 bases). The germline V gene encodes CDR1 MNHEY and CDR2 SVGEGT. V lost 7 bases, J lost 3 bases, and 12 bases lay in between. The CDR3 runs to 13 residues. The CDR3 protein is CASTPDSHTEAFF. The CDR3 DNA reads as TGTGCCAGCACCCCAGACAGTCACACTGAAGCTTTCTTT.

The genes are TRBV5-1 and TRBJ1-1; D possibly corresponds to TRBD1 (6 bases). The CDR3 extends over 13 amino acids. V was cut by 4 bases and J by 1 base, with 8 bases left in between. Germline CDR1 SGHRS, CDR2 YFSETQ. CDR3 DNA sequence: TGCGCCAGCAGCACAGGGCCGAACACTGAAGCTTTCTTT. Amino acids: CASSTGPNTEAFF.

The rearrangement links TRBV3-1 (or the pseudogene TRBV3-2) to TRBJ2-3; 9 bases are a match to TRBD1. This CDR3 is 15 amino acids long. Germline CDR1 LGHDT, CDR2 YNNKEL (reference sequence). V lost 1 base and J lost 1; bases outside the gene matches: 0. CDR3 sequence reads: CASSQGTGGTDTQYF. The CDR3 DNA follows: TGTGCCAGCAGCCAAGGGACAGGGGGCACAGATACGCAGTATTTT.

The chain joins TRBV7-2 to TRBJ1-2, with D unclear. The CDR3 is made up of 13 amino acids. Trimming took 1 base from V and 7 from J, leaving 10 bases between them. Per the germline V gene, CDR1 is SGHTA and CDR2 is FQGNSA. CDR3 sequence: CASSLEPDRGYTF. DNA of the CDR3: TGTGCCAGCAGCTTAGAACCAGATCGTGGCTACACCTTC.

This chain links TRBV7-6 with TRBJ1-1; 7 positions agree with TRBD1. Trimming removed 4 bases from V and 1 base from J; junction bases left unmatched: 3. Germline assignment: CDR1 SGHVS and CDR2 FNYEAQ. CDR3 length: 14 amino acids. The CDR3 sequence: CASSSDRRNTEAFF. Here the CDR3 DNA reads TGTGCCAGCAGCTCGGACAGGAGGAACACTGAAGCTTTCTTT.

The V gene is TRBV19, the J gene TRBJ2-7; 8 nucleotides align to TRBD1. Per germline, CDR1 LNHDA and CDR2 SQIVND (reference sequence). This CDR3 has 16 amino acids. Trimming at V came to 6 bases and at J to 0 bases, leaving 10 bases not matched to a gene. DNA for the CDR3: TGTGCCAGTAGGAGCCGGGGACAGGCGAACTCCTACGAGCAGTACTTC. Encoded protein: CASRSRGQANSYEQYF.

A single count supports this clone. The rearrangement uses TRBV7-9 and TRBJ2-5, with 11 bases lining up with TRBD1. Losses at the gene ends were 5 bases for V and 4 bases for J; bases not matched to a gene: 6. Germline values: CDR1 SEHNR, CDR2 FQNEAQ (reference sequence). The CDR3 totals 15 residues. This CDR3 reads CASSISGTGGETQYF. In DNA form, the CDR3 reads TGTGCCAGCAGCATCTCCGGGACAGGGGGAGAGACCCAGTACTTC.

The chain uses TRBV5-8 and TRBJ1-2, with 12 bases lining up with TRBD1. This CDR3 spans 18 amino acids. Germline V gene lookup returns CDR1 SGHTS and CDR2 YDEGEE. V was clipped by 4 bases and J by 0 bases; unmatched bases: 10. This CDR3 is CASSRYTGQGASNYGYTF. In nucleotides, the CDR3 is TGTGCCAGCAGCCGCTACACGGGACAGGGGGCGTCTAACTATGGCTACACCTTC.

This clone occurred many times. This rearrangement joins TRBV27 to TRBJ1-2, with 7 bases aligning to TRBD1. The CDR3 length is 14 residues. CDR1 is MNHEY, CDR2 SMNVEV, per germline (reference sequence). V was clipped by 6 bases and J by 5 bases; unmatched bases: 9. The CDR3 loop is CASSPLRGFYGYTF. The DNA of the CDR3 is TGTGCCAGCAGCCCCCTCAGGGGGTTTTATGGCTACACCTTC.